This entry lists 32 T cell receptor beta chains sequenced from one sample in a study of neoadjuvant anti-PD-1 for oral cavity cancer (dated by TCRdb to the early 2020s). Libraries were made using the immunoSEQ multiplex PCR assay. TCRdb mirrors the immuneACCESS table, restricted to in-frame sequences. Some clones are absent from its copies; in checked studies, under half trace to an unresolved V gene, and the reason for the others is unknown. The sample profile shows roughly 12,000 clones; about 67% of them were found once. Clones ranked in the top ten supply about 6.5% of the sample. What the time point label conveys for this sample: before neoadjuvant nivolumab. The starting material was tumor tissue, obtained before nivolumab (anti-PD-1) treatment. The source of these receptors is a person aged 35-79 years with oral cavity squamous cell carcinoma. The donor label of this sample is uncertain.

This chain connects TRBV6-1 to TRBJ2-5; no firm D call. Between the trimmed V and J ends, which lost 3 bases and 2 bases, there was a span of 7 bases. CDR1 is MNHNS and CDR2 is SASEGT in the germline V gene. The CDR3 runs 13 residues. The CDR3 loop reads CASSEVLQETQYF. The CDR3 DNA follows: TGTGCCAGCAGTGAGGTCCTACAAGAGACCCAGTACTTC.

The chain links TRBV7-9 to TRBJ2-1, with 8 bases fitting TRBD2. V dropped 0 bases and J dropped 6; count of bases not matched to a gene: 4. CDR3 length: 15 amino acids. CDR1 and CDR2 (germline): SEHNR, FQNEAQ (reference sequence). CDR3 sequence (DNA): TGTGCCAGCAGCTTAGCCGGACTAGCCATCAATGAGCAGTTCTTC. It is translated as CASSLAGLAINEQFF. The full variable domain, completed using reference TRBV7-9 and TRBJ2-1, is DTGVSQNPRHKITKRGQNVTFRCDPISEHNRLYWYRQTLGQGPEFLTYFQNEAQLEKSRLLSDRFSAERPKGSFSTLEIQRTEQGDSAMYLCASSLAGLAINEQFFGPGTRLTVL.

The genes are TRBV28 and TRBJ1-2; D is ambiguous. Trimming took off 8 bases at V and 7 bases at J, with 14 bases between the two ends. Germline CDR1 and CDR2: MDHEN and SYDVKM. The CDR3 covers 12 residues. The CDR3 sequence: CASRLGWAGYTF. CDR3 coding DNA: TGTGCCAGCCGACTGGGGTGGGCTGGCTACACCTTC.

The CDR3 DNA reads TGTGCCACCCTCTCCCAGGGAACAGATACGCAGTATTTT. Its translation: CATLSQGTDTQYF. The chain couples TRBV15 to TRBJ2-3, with D perhaps matching TRBD1 (5 bases). Germline loops: CDR1 LNHNV, CDR2 YYDKDF (reference sequence). Trimming took off 8 bases at V and 3 bases at J, with 12 bases between the two ends. CDR3 length: 13 amino acids.

The V call is TRBV2, the J call TRBJ2-1; TRBD2 aligns across 7 bases. The CDR3 length is 14 residues. Germline V gene data show CDR1 as SNHLY and CDR2 as FYNNEI. The V gene end was trimmed by 5 bases and the J gene end by 7 bases; junction bases not matched to a gene: 8. CDR3 sequence (DNA): TGTGCCAGCAGTACGGGCGGGAGTTGGAATGAGCAGTTCTTC. Its protein product is CASSTGGSWNEQFF.

The table lists this clone with a few counts. A read error may account for a junction end that differs from germline. The J gene is TRBJ2-7, the V gene TRBV19; no clear D. Germline assignment: CDR1 LNHDA and CDR2 SQIVND (reference sequence). This CDR3 is built from 14 residues. The CDR3 sequence: CASSEASRPSSLHF. Written as DNA, the CDR3 is TGTGCCAGTAGTGAGGCGAGTAGACCGTCTTCCTTGCACTTC.

V and J are TRBV9 and TRBJ1-6; possibly TRBD1 for D (5 bases). V was pared by 0 bases and J by 7 bases, with 14 bases between. The CDR3 consists of 16 residues. Germline V gene lookup returns CDR1 SGDLS and CDR2 YYNGEE. CDR3 coding DNA: TGTGCCAGCAGCGTAGGGTGGGGGTCGCCGAATTCACCCCTCCACTTT. Translated: CASSVGWGSPNSPLHF.

The chain recombines TRBV18 with TRBJ1-5, with unresolved D. V lost 5 bases and J lost 7, with 12 bases in between. CDR1 is KGHSH and CDR2 is LQKENI in the germline V gene. CDR3 length equals 13 residues. In nucleotides, the CDR3 is TGTGCCAGCTCAGAAGGGTGGCAACAGCCCCAGCATTTT. Translated, it gives CASSEGWQQPQHF.

The chain links TRBV4-1 to TRBJ1-4; no definite D call. Germline CDR1 is MGHRA and CDR2 is YSYEKL. V was cut by 0 bases and J by 4 bases, with 6 bases left in between. The CDR3 loop spans 14 amino acids. CDR3 sequence: CASSQERNNEKLFF. In DNA form, the CDR3 reads TGCGCCAGCAGCCAAGAGAGAAATAATGAAAAACTGTTTTTT.

This clone appeared a few times. V usage is TRBV6-6 and J usage is TRBJ2-1; either TRBD1 or TRBD2 may fit D (5 bases each). Trimming cost V 7 bases and J 6 bases, with 13 bases left between them. Per the germline V gene, CDR1 is MNHNY and CDR2 is SVGAGI (reference sequence). The CDR3 runs 13 residues. The CDR3 loop is CASNRDLFNEQFF. Written as DNA, the CDR3 is TGTGCCAGCAACCGGGACCTCTTCAATGAGCAGTTCTTC.

CDR3 bases: TGTGCCAGCAGTCCTTGGACAGGGGTCCATAATTCACCCCTCCACTTT. It yields the protein CASSPWTGVHNSPLHF. This chain joins TRBV28 and TRBJ1-6; 9 positions match TRBD1. Germline V gene sequence: CDR1 MDHEN, CDR2 SYDVKM. Losses at the gene ends were 5 bases for V and 5 bases for J; bases not matched to a gene: 7. The CDR3 is 16 amino acids.

The V gene is TRBV6-1, the J gene TRBJ2-3; 7 bases fit TRBD1. The CDR3 extends over 14 amino acids. CDR1 and CDR2 from the germline V gene are MNHNS and SASEGT. Losses at the gene ends were 6 bases for V and 0 bases for J; bases not matched to a gene: 3. CDR3 loop: CASSWDRSTDTQYF. In DNA, the CDR3 is TGTGCCAGCAGCTGGGACAGAAGCACAGATACGCAGTATTTT.

A few counts support this clone. CDR3 loop: CASSEISGAYSPLHF. The CDR3 DNA sequence: TGTGCCAGCAGTGAAATATCAGGGGCATATTCACCCCTCCACTTT. J is TRBJ1-6 and V is TRBV6-1, with D perhaps TRBD1 (6 bases). The V gene's germline CDR1 is MNHNS and CDR2 SASEGT. The V and J ends lost 2 bases and 8 bases respectively, with 13 bases between them. This CDR3 comprises 15 residues.

This sequence joins TRBV19 and TRBJ1-2; the match to TRBD1 covers 8 bases. After removal of 6 bases from V and 7 bases from J, the junction contained 4 bases not matched to a gene. The CDR3 runs to 12 residues. Germline CDR1 is LNHDA and CDR2 is SQIVND (reference sequence). CDR3 coding DNA: TGTGCCAGTAGCGGACAGGGTGGTGGCTACACCTTC. This translates into CASSGQGGGYTF.

The J gene is TRBJ2-1, the V gene TRBV4-1; TRBD2 aligns across 8 bases. Germline V CDR1 and CDR2: MGHRA, YSYEKL. The length of the CDR3 is 18 residues. Trimming at V came to 2 bases and at J to 3 bases, leaving 12 bases not matched to a gene. In DNA, the CDR3 is TGCGCCAGCAGCCAACCCTCCACTGGAACTAGCGGCTACAATGAGCAGTTCTTC. Translating it yields CASSQPSTGTSGYNEQFF.

The chain joins TRBV29-1 to TRBJ2-3; D gene unclear. CDR1 and CDR2 (germline): SQVTM, ANQGSEA. V was clipped by 0 bases and J by 6 bases, with 4 bases between them. CDR3 length: 11 amino acids. CDR3 nucleotides: TGCAGCGTTGAAGATGGCGATACGCAGTATTTT. It is translated as CSVEDGDTQYF.

The chain joins TRBV28 to TRBJ2-5; 10 bases are shared with TRBD2. With 3 bases clipped from V and 5 bases from J, the junction kept 12 bases outside the gene matches. In germline, CDR1 is MDHEN, CDR2 SYDVKM. The CDR3 runs 17 residues. DNA for the CDR3: TGTGCCAGCAGTTTTGTGCGTCTAGCGGGAGAAGGGGAGACCCAGTACTTC. It yields the protein CASSFVRLAGEGETQYF.

V gene TRBV5-1 combines with J gene TRBJ2-6; 8 bases fit TRBD1. Germline-derived CDR1 and CDR2 are SGHRS and YFSETQ. The CDR3 consists of 17 residues. J gave up 0 bases and V 4 bases, and 6 bases lay outside the gene matches. DNA of the CDR3: TGCGCCAGCAGCATGACAGGGGCCCTCTCTGGGGCCAACGTCCTGACTTTC. Encoded protein: CASSMTGALSGANVLTF.

This chain uses TRBV7-9 with TRBJ2-7; TRBD1 might be the D (6 bases). The germline CDR1 and CDR2 sequences are SEHNR and FQNEAQ (reference sequence). V was pared by 5 bases and J by 6 bases, with 14 bases between. The CDR3 totals 13 residues. The CDR3 spells CASSGTTGREQYF. CDR3 sequence (DNA): TGTGCCAGCAGCGGTACAACAGGGCGCGAGCAGTACTTC. Filled out from reference TRBV7-9 and TRBJ2-7, the complete variable domain reads DTGVSQNPRHKITKRGQNVTFRCDPISEHNRLYWYRQTLGQGPEFLTYFQNEAQLEKSRLLSDRFSAERPKGSFSTLEIQRTEQGDSAMYLCASSGTTGREQYFGPGTRLTVT.

There are a few counts of this clone. V is TRBV28 and J is TRBJ1-5; no clear D gene. V was trimmed by 3 bases and J by 7 bases, leaving 16 bases between them. The germline V gene has CDR1 MDHEN and CDR2 SYDVKM. The length of the CDR3 is 15 residues. This chain's CDR3 is CASSLRPTSFQPQHF. The CDR3 coding sequence is TGTGCCAGCAGTTTGAGGCCGACGTCCTTCCAGCCCCAGCATTTT.

This clone was found a few times. The V and J genes are TRBV5-6 and TRBJ2-5, with D unresolved. The V gene lost 5 bases and the J gene lost 2 bases, with 10 bases spanning the gap. This CDR3 region has 13 residues. The germline V gene encodes CDR1 SGHDT and CDR2 YYEEEE. The CDR3 is CASSLPVQETQYF. The CDR3 bases are TGTGCCAGCAGTCTCCCGGTACAAGAGACCCAGTACTTC.

This clone has more than one count but fewer than ten. The genes are TRBV12-5 and TRBJ1-1; D is uncertain. Trimming took off 3 bases at V and 5 bases at J, with 10 bases between the two ends. CDR3 length: 13 residues. CDR1 is LGHNT and CDR2 is FRNRAP in the germline V gene. CDR3 region: CASGFGSPTEAFF. The DNA for the CDR3 is TGTGCTAGTGGTTTTGGGTCACCGACTGAAGCTTTCTTT.

The CDR3 region has the DNA TGTGCCCTCGCGGGGGGGGTAGGGACTGAAGCTTTCTTT. This codes for CALAGGVGTEAFF. The genes are TRBV30 and TRBJ1-1; D possibly corresponds to TRBD1 (5 bases). V shed 8 bases and J shed 5 bases, with 18 bases lying between them. Germline V lookup: CDR1 GTSNPN, CDR2 SVGIG (reference sequence). This CDR3 has 13 amino acids. The full variable domain, its missing parts supplied by reference TRBV30 and TRBJ1-1, is SQTIHQWPATLVQPVGSPLSLECTVEGTSNPNLYWYRQAAGRGLQLLFYSVGIGQISSEVPQNLSASRPQDRQFILSSKKLLLSDSGFYLCALAGGVGTEAFFGQGTRLTVV.

V usage is TRBV14 and J usage is TRBJ1-2; D is possibly TRBD1 (6 bases). The CDR3 length is 14 residues. Trimming cost V 4 bases and J 4 bases, with 13 bases left between them. CDR1 is SGHDN and CDR2 is FVKESK in the germline V gene. DNA for the CDR3: TGTGCCAGCAGCCTTACAGGGTTCTTCTATGGCTACACCTTC. Protein: CASSLTGFFYGYTF.

The chain uses TRBV10-2 and TRBJ2-7; unclear D gene. The CDR3 is 11 amino acids. Between the trimmed V and J ends, which lost 7 bases and 4 bases, there was a span of 8 bases. Germline CDR1 WSHSY, CDR2 SAAADI. For the CDR3, the DNA is TGCGCCAGCAAAGAAATATACGAGCAGTACTTC. Encoded protein: CASKEIYEQYF.

The V gene is TRBV6-4, the J gene TRBJ2-2, with 9 bases identical to TRBD1. Germline CDR1 is MRHNA and CDR2 is SNTAGT. After removal of 5 bases from V and 6 bases from J, the junction contained 13 bases not matched to a gene. The CDR3 is 17 residues long. DNA of the CDR3: TGTGCCAGCAGTCCCACCCGGCCGGGACAGGGCGCCGGGGAGCTGTTTTTT. Protein product: CASSPTRPGQGAGELFF.

The V gene is TRBV28, the J gene TRBJ1-4, with 8 bases identical to TRBD1. Germline V gene lookup returns CDR1 MDHEN and CDR2 SYDVKM. The CDR3 has 14 amino acids. Losses at the gene ends were 6 bases for V and 8 bases for J; bases not matched to a gene: 8. CDR3 sequence: CASRPSGGMEKLFF. In nucleotides, the CDR3 is TGTGCCAGCAGGCCTTCAGGGGGCATGGAAAAACTGTTTTTT. The variable domain in full, with the rest retrieved from reference TRBV28 and TRBJ1-4, is DVKVTQSSRYLVKRTGEKVFLECVQDMDHENMFWYRQDPGLGLRLIYFSYDVKMKEKGDIPEGYSVSREKKERFSLILESASTNQTSMYLCASRPSGGMEKLFFGSGTQLSVL.

The J gene is TRBJ1-1, the V gene TRBV18; a weak D match, TRBD1 (5 bases). Germline CDR1 is KGHSH and CDR2 is LQKENI. V was cut by 2 bases and J by 8 bases, with 12 bases left in between. This CDR3 region has 13 residues. CDR3 sequence: CASSPGGEWEAFF. As DNA, the CDR3 is TGTGCCAGCTCACCAGGGGGGGAGTGGGAAGCTTTCTTT.

This clone has only one observation. This rearrangement joins TRBV5-4 to TRBJ1-1, with 11 bases fitting TRBD1. There are 15 residues in the CDR3. The trim removed 5 bases at V and 5 bases at J, leaving 8 bases unmatched. In germline, CDR1 is SGHNT, CDR2 YYREEE (reference sequence). CDR3 protein: CASSPADRGRTEAFF. CDR3 DNA sequence: TGTGCCAGCAGTCCAGCGGACAGGGGGCGGACTGAAGCTTTCTTT. The full variable domain, in which reference TRBV5-4 and TRBJ1-1 provide the parts outside the CDR3, is ETGVTQSPTHLIKTRGQQVTLRCSSQSGHNTVSWYQQALGQGPQFIFQYYREEENGRGNFPPRFSGLQFPNYSSELNVNALELDDSALYLCASSPADRGRTEAFFGQGTRLTVV.

This clone was detected only a few times. The rearrangement uses TRBV14 and TRBJ1-1; D not resolved. The CDR3 sequence is 12 residues long. The V end lost 0 bases, the J end lost 7 bases, and 6 bases lay between the germline ends. CDR1 and CDR2 (germline): SGHDN, FVKESK. The CDR3 spells CASSQDTNEAFF. CDR3 nucleotides: TGTGCCAGCAGCCAAGATACCAATGAAGCTTTCTTT.

V gene TRBV15 combines with J gene TRBJ1-3; D is ambiguous. CDR1 and CDR2 from the germline V gene are LNHNV and YYDKDF (reference sequence). V lost 8 bases and J lost 2, with 10 bases in between. This CDR3 region has 13 residues. CDR3 coding DNA: TGTGCCACCGGGGATGGGGCTGGAAACACCATATATTTT. Amino acid sequence: CATGDGAGNTIYF.

The rearrangement uses TRBV18 and TRBJ1-4; D gene unclear. The CDR3 covers 13 residues. Germline assignment: CDR1 KGHSH and CDR2 LQKENI. Trimming stripped 5 bases from V and 5 bases from J, with 9 bases between. This CDR3 is CASSGGPNEKLFF. The DNA for the CDR3 is TGTGCCAGCTCAGGTGGTCCAAATGAAAAACTGTTTTTT.